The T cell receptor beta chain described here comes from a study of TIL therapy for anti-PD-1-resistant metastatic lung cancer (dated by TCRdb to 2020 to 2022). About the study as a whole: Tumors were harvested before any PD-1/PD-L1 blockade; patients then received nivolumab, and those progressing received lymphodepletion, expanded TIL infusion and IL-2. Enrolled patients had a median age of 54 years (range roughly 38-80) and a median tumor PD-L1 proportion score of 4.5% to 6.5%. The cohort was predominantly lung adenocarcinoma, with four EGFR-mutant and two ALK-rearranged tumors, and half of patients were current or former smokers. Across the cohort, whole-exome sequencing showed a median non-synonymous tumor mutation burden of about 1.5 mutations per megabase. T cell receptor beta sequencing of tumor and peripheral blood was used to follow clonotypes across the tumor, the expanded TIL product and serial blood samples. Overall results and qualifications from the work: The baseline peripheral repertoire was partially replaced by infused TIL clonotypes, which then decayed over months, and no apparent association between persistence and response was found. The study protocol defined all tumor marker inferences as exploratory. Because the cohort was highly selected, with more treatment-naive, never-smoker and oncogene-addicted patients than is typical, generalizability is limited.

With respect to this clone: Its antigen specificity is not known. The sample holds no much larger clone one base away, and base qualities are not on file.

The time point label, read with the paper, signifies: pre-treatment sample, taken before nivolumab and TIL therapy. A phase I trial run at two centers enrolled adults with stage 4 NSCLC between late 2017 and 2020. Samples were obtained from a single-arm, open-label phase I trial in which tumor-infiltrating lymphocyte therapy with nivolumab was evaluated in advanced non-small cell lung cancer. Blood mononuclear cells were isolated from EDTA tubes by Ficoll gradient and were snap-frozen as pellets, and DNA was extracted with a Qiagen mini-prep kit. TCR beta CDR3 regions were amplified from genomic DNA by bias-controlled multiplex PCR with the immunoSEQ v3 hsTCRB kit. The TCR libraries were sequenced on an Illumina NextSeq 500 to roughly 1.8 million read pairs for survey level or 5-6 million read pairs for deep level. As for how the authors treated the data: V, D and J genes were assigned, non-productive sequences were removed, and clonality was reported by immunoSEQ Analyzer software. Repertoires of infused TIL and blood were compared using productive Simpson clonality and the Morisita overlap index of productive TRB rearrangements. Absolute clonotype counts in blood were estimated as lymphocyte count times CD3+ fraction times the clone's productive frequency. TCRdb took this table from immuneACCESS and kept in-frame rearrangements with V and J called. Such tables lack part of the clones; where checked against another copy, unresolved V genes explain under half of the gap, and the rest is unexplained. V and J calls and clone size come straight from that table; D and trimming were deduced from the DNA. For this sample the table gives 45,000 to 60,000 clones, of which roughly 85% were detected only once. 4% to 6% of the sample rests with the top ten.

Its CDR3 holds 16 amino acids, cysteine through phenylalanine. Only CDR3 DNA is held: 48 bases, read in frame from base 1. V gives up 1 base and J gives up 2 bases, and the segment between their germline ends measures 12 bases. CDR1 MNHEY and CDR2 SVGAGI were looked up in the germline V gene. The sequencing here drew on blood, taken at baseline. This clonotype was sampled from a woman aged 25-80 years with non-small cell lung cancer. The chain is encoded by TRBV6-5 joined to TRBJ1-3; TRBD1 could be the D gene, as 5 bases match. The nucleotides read TGTGCCAGCAGTTACTTCGGGGGAAAGACTGGAAACACCATATATTTT. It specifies CASSYFGGKTGNTIYF.